The next 2 T cell receptor beta chains were all read from a single sample in a study of PD-1 blockade in mismatch repair-deficient tumors (TCRdb year 2017). Libraries were constructed by the immunoSEQ multiplex PCR assay. TCRdb holds this immuneACCESS table with in-frame rearrangements only. Some clones are missing; in checked studies, unresolved V genes explain under half, and the rest has no known cause. In all, the sample holds 75,000 to 80,000 clones, and roughly 80% of those were seen once. Together, the top ten hold around 5.1% of the sample. The specimen was peripheral blood, collected 44 weeks after starting pembrolizumab. These TCRs come from an adult with mismatch repair-deficient cancer.

This rearrangement joins TRBV11-3 to TRBJ2-3; D gene uncertain. Germline CDR1 reads SGHNT; CDR2 reads YENEEA. CDR3 length equals 15 residues. V lost 5 bases and J lost 2, with 14 bases in between. The DNA for the CDR3 is TGTGCCAGCAGCCTTCGGACGGGTTACACAGATACGCAGTATTTT. Protein: CASSLRTGYTDTQYF.

V is TRBV29-1 and J is TRBJ2-5; D is possibly TRBD2 (6 bases). The CDR3 runs to 13 residues. Germline-derived CDR1 and CDR2 are SQVTM and ANQGSEA. With 4 bases removed from V and 3 bases from J, the gap between germline ends came to 12 bases. The CDR3 DNA sequence: TGCAGCGTTGGATCGGGGGTGAAAGAGACCCAGTACTTC. Protein: CSVGSGVKETQYF.